Shown below are 30 T cell receptor beta chains from a single sample sequenced in a study of T cells in Graves' hyperthyroidism and ophthalmopathy. The CDR3 regions of TCR beta were amplified from RNA transcripts. HTBI primers were employed in a first-round RT-PCR of the TCR CDR3. TCRdb analysed the multiplex PCR reads with MiXCR anew, one entry per CDR3 protein. The top ten clones hold roughly 29% of a sample with 500,000 or so distinct CDR3 sequences, more than 15% of them seen once. The sequenced sample consisted of blood. Receptor source: a woman in her twenties or thirties with Graves' ophthalmopathy.

This chain joins TRBV4-2 and TRBJ2-4; 12 bases align to TRBD2. CDR1 LGHNA and CDR2 YNFKEQ come from the germline V gene. The CDR3 has 15 amino acids. The V and J ends lost 2 bases and 8 bases, in that order; junction bases with no gene match: 4. CDR3 DNA sequence: TGTGCCAGCAGCCAACTAGCGGGAGGGCTCGACATTCAGTACTTC. As protein: CASSQLAGGLDIQYF.

This clonotype showed up many times. This chain uses TRBV28 with TRBJ2-2, with TRBD1 matching 7 bases. The CDR3 covers 13 residues. Germline CDR1 is MDHEN and CDR2 is SYDVKM. With 11 bases clipped from V and 1 base from J, the junction kept 4 bases outside the gene matches. CDR3 coding DNA: TGTGCCGGCAACAGGGGGAACACCGGGGAGCTGTTTTTT. Translated, it gives CAGNRGNTGELFF.

This chain connects TRBV7-2 to TRBJ1-2; D not certain. V gave up 6 bases and J gave up 4 bases, with 12 bases separating them. Germline CDR1 and CDR2: SGHTA and FQGNSA. The CDR3 sequence is 13 residues long. In nucleotides, the CDR3 is TGTGCCAGCAGTCCAAGCGGAGTCTATGGCTACACCTTC. Translating gives CASSPSGVYGYTF.

This clonotype was observed many times. The rearrangement uses TRBV28 and TRBJ1-2, with D unclear. Germline V lookup: CDR1 MDHEN, CDR2 SYDVKM. V lost 2 bases, J lost 2 bases, and 6 bases lay in between. There are 13 residues in the CDR3. Here the CDR3 reads CASSLIGNYGYTF. CDR3 DNA: TGTGCCAGCAGTTTAATAGGAAACTATGGCTACACCTTC.

This clonotype was detected a few times. This chain's CDR3 is CASSAERDTQYF. The CDR3 DNA reads as TGTGCCAGCAGCGCTGAGAGGGATACGCAGTATTTT. The chain combines TRBV7-9 with TRBJ2-3, with no clear D. The germline V gene encodes CDR1 SEHNR and CDR2 FQNEAQ (reference sequence). V lost 5 bases, J lost 6 bases, and 9 bases lay in between. The CDR3 runs to 12 residues.

The gene calls are TRBV6-1 and TRBJ2-1, with D perhaps matching TRBD2 (5 bases). Germline-derived CDR1 and CDR2 are MNHNS and SASEGT. The CDR3 runs 16 residues. Trimming stripped 4 bases from V and 4 bases from J, with 17 bases between. The CDR3, as DNA: TGTGCCAGCAGTGCCTTTTCCGGGATGGGGTACAATGAGCAGTTCTTC. As protein: CASSAFSGMGYNEQFF.

The rearrangement links TRBV19 to TRBJ2-7, with 10 positions matching TRBD1. CDR3 length: 18 residues. V lost 3 bases to trimming and J lost 2 bases; unmatched junction nucleotides: 13. Germline V lookup: CDR1 LNHDA, CDR2 SQIVND (reference sequence). The CDR3 DNA follows: TGTGCCAGTAGTATGACAGGGGGCGGACGAACTATTCCCTACGAGCAGTACTTC. Its translation: CASSMTGGGRTIPYEQYF.

In this sample, this clonotype turned up many times. The V call is TRBV5-1, the J call TRBJ2-7; no clear D. CDR3 length equals 15 residues. Germline V gives CDR1 SGHRS, CDR2 YFSETQ. Trimming took off 4 bases at V and 3 bases at J, with 17 bases between the two ends. The CDR3 loop is CASSPAGVLGYEQYF. The CDR3 nucleotides are TGCGCCAGCAGCCCGGCAGGAGTTCTCGGCTACGAGCAGTACTTC.

This clonotype was counted a few times. This chain joins TRBV7-3 and TRBJ2-5, with 10 bases that match TRBD2. V lost 2 bases and J lost 5; bases outside the gene matches: 5. This CDR3 contains 15 residues. In germline, CDR1 is SGHTA, CDR2 FQGTGA. CDR3 sequence reads: CASSLLASGSETQYF. The CDR3 bases are TGTGCCAGCAGCTTACTGGCTAGCGGGAGTGAGACCCAGTACTTC.

This clonotype was picked up many times. The chain is built from TRBV3-1 and TRBJ1-1; D is ambiguous. The germline V gene has CDR1 LGHDT and CDR2 YNNKEL (reference sequence). The CDR3 runs to 13 residues. V gave up 5 bases and J gave up 2 bases, with 9 bases separating them. CDR3 nucleotides: TGTGCCAGCAGCGCTACGGTAAACACTGAAGCTTTCTTT. It encodes CASSATVNTEAFF.

V gene TRBV7-9 combines with J gene TRBJ2-7, with a weak D call TRBD2 (6 bases). This CDR3 comprises 16 residues. The V and J ends lost 4 bases and 1 base respectively, with 17 bases between them. Germline V CDR1 and CDR2: SEHNR, FQNEAQ (reference sequence). The CDR3 here is CASSSYWEAGSYEQYF. In nucleotides, the CDR3 is TGTGCCAGCAGCTCCTACTGGGAGGCGGGATCCTACGAGCAGTACTTC.

On this clonotype itself: A much larger clone lies one base from this, so it may be a read error. The gene calls are TRBV11-2 and TRBJ2-7; no definite D call. The J call could be wrong; TRBJ2-1 is a better fit for the DNA end. In germline, CDR1 is SGHAT, CDR2 FQNNGV. The CDR3 sequence is 14 residues long. CDR3 loop: CASSLEFTPYEQFF. The CDR3 region has the DNA TGTGCCAGCAGCTTAGAGTTCACCCCCTACGAGCAGTTCTTC.

The sample holds a few counts of this clonotype. The chain couples TRBV7-9 to TRBJ1-2, with 10 positions matching TRBD1. Germline values: CDR1 SEHNR, CDR2 FQNEAQ (reference sequence). Trimming cost V 5 bases and J 6 bases; bases outside gene matches: 6. CDR3 length equals 14 residues. CDR3 amino acids: CASSPDRGRNGYTF. The CDR3 region has the DNA TGTGCCAGCAGCCCAGACAGGGGGCGGAATGGCTACACCTTC. Together with reference TRBV7-9 and TRBJ1-2, the CDR3 gives the full variable domain: DTGVSQNPRHKITKRGQNVTFRCDPISEHNRLYWYRQTLGQGPEFLTYFQNEAQLEKSRLLSDRFSAERPKGSFSTLEIQRTEQGDSAMYLCASSPDRGRNGYTFGSGTRLTVV.

This clonotype was seen repeatedly, ten times or more. At one end, the junction sequence differs from germline, possibly due to a read error. The CDR3 sequence: CASSQGAIDQPQHF. CDR3 DNA: TGTGCCAGCAGTCAAGGGGCAATTGATCAGCCCCAGCATTTT. V is TRBV3-1 and J is TRBJ1-5; a weak D match, TRBD1 (5 bases). The CDR3 extends over 14 amino acids. Germline CDR1 is LGHDT and CDR2 is YNNKEL (reference sequence).

In its sample, this clonotype was seen a few times. The V gene is TRBV28, the J gene TRBJ1-4, with a possible D match to TRBD1 (5 bases). CDR3 size: 14 residues. The V end lost 10 bases, the J end lost 0 bases, and 12 bases lay between the germline ends. Germline V gene sequence: CDR1 MDHEN, CDR2 SYDVKM. CDR3 sequence: CATGRGATNEKLFF. CDR3 sequence (DNA): TGTGCCACCGGGAGAGGGGCAACTAATGAAAAACTGTTTTTT.

Many counts were recorded for this clonotype. The J gene is TRBJ1-1, the V gene TRBV2; D is uncertain. CDR1 is SNHLY, CDR2 FYNNEI, per germline. V lost 5 bases, J lost 8 bases, and 9 bases lay in between. The CDR3 spans 11 residues. The CDR3: CASSKLTEAFF. The CDR3 bases are TGTGCCAGCAGTAAGCTTACGGAAGCTTTCTTT.

The CDR3 nucleotides are TGCGCCAGCAGCTTGAGAGCGGGAGGGGGGGAGCAGTTCTTC. It yields the protein CASSLRAGGGEQFF. J is TRBJ2-1 and V is TRBV5-1; 10 bases are shared with TRBD2. This CDR3 is 14 amino acids long. V lost 1 base and J lost 10; bases outside the gene matches: 5. Germline CDR1 and CDR2: SGHRS and YFSETQ.

The table lists this clonotype with many counts. The chain employs TRBV9 and TRBJ2-1, with 14 bases matching TRBD2. The CDR3 covers 16 residues. Trimming removed 5 bases from V and 10 bases from J; junction bases left unmatched: 11. Germline CDR1 reads SGDLS; CDR2 reads YYNGEE. The CDR3 loop reads CASSGRLAGGVGEQFF. In DNA, the CDR3 is TGTGCCAGCAGTGGTCGACTAGCGGGAGGGGTAGGCGAGCAGTTCTTC. Based on the CDR3 plus reference TRBV9 and TRBJ2-1, the full variable domain is DSGVTQTPKHLITATGQRVTLRCSPRSGDLSVYWYQQSLDQGLQFLIQYYNGEERAKGNILERFSAQQFPDLHSELNLSSLELGDSALYFCASSGRLAGGVGEQFFGPGTRLTVL.

This clonotype showed up just a few times. The gene calls are TRBV6-1 and TRBJ2-3, with TRBD2 matching over 11 bases. The CDR3 runs 16 residues. V lost 10 bases, J lost 2 bases, and 11 bases stayed unmatched. Germline CDR1 reads MNHNS; CDR2 reads SASEGT. Here the CDR3 reads CATTTPTSGTTDTQYF. CDR3 DNA sequence: TGTGCCACTACCACACCGACTAGCGGGACCACAGATACGCAGTATTTT.

The table lists this clonotype with many counts. This sequence joins TRBV27 and TRBJ2-3; D is perhaps TRBD1 (5 bases). Per germline, CDR1 MNHEY and CDR2 SMNVEV (reference sequence). Trimming stripped 5 bases from V and 6 bases from J, with 15 bases between. CDR3 size: 14 residues. This CDR3 reads CASSTTGVDDTQYF. In DNA form, the CDR3 reads TGTGCCAGCAGTACAACAGGCGTGGACGATACGCAGTATTTT.

The table lists this clonotype with a few counts. The chain uses TRBV9 and TRBJ2-3, with TRBD1 identical over 7 bases. V lost 4 bases, J lost 2 bases, and 4 bases stayed unmatched. Germline CDR1 and CDR2: SGDLS and YYNGEE. The CDR3 sequence is 14 residues long. CDR3 bases: TGTGCCAGCAGCCCGGGACAGAACACAGATACGCAGTATTTT. Protein sequence: CASSPGQNTDTQYF. The full variable domain, rest sourced from reference TRBV9 and TRBJ2-3, is DSGVTQTPKHLITATGQRVTLRCSPRSGDLSVYWYQQSLDQGLQFLIQYYNGEERAKGNILERFSAQQFPDLHSELNLSSLELGDSALYFCASSPGQNTDTQYFGPGTRLTVL.

This clonotype was observed a handful of times. The chain is built from TRBV6-2 or TRBV6-3 and TRBJ2-7; D not certain. Germline CDR1 reads MNHEY; CDR2 reads SVGEGT. V was clipped by 2 bases and J by 2 bases, with 7 bases between them. The length of the CDR3 is 13 residues. The CDR3 nucleotides are TGTGCCAGCAGTTACGGGGTAGCCTACGAGCAGTACTTC. This encodes CASSYGVAYEQYF.

The rearrangement links TRBV5-1 to TRBJ1-2; the D gene is possibly TRBD1 (5 bases). Trimming removed 0 bases from V and 4 bases from J, with 7 bases in between. This CDR3 is 13 amino acids long. Germline V gives CDR1 SGHRS, CDR2 YFSETQ. The CDR3 nucleotides read TGCGCCAGCAGCTTGGGACAGTTCTATGGCTACACCTTC. Translation: CASSLGQFYGYTF.

The rearrangement joins TRBV6-2 or TRBV6-3 to TRBJ1-3, with D tentatively TRBD1 (5 bases). The CDR3 totals 15 residues. Germline V gene lookup returns CDR1 MNHEY and CDR2 SVGEGT. Trimming removed 5 bases at V and 2 bases at J, with 13 bases between. The CDR3: CASSPQQDPGNTIYF. CDR3 sequence (DNA): TGTGCCAGCAGTCCCCAACAGGATCCTGGAAACACCATATATTTT.

This clonotype has just a few counts. As DNA, the CDR3 is TGTGCCAGCAGCCACGAACAGGGCCCCCCTTCCTACGAGCAGTACTTC. Protein product: CASSHEQGPPSYEQYF. V is TRBV3-2 and J is TRBJ2-7; TRBD1 is the table's D call and was not checked against the DNA. TRBV3-2 is a pseudogene. CDR3 length equals 16 residues.

In its sample, this clonotype was seen a few times. The chain uses TRBV28 and TRBJ1-3; 9 positions agree with TRBD1. V lost 3 bases and J lost 4; bases outside the gene matches: 4. The CDR3 covers 15 residues. CDR1 and CDR2 (germline): MDHEN, SYDVKM. The CDR3 reads CASSFGTGSGNTIYF. CDR3 sequence (DNA): TGTGCCAGCAGTTTTGGGACAGGGTCCGGAAACACCATATATTTT.

This clonotype was counted many times. V usage is TRBV7-9 and J usage is TRBJ1-1; D is unresolved. This CDR3 region has 16 residues. V was clipped by 4 bases and J by 5 bases, with 20 bases between them. Germline CDR1 SEHNR, CDR2 FQNEAQ (reference sequence). CDR3 DNA sequence: TGTGCCAGCAGCTCGAGCGTCATTGGGGTTAGGACTGAAGCTTTCTTT. This codes for CASSSSVIGVRTEAFF.

The V and J genes are TRBV6-5 and TRBJ2-7; 12 bases agree with TRBD2. Germline V CDR1 and CDR2: MNHEY, SVGAGI. J gave up 3 bases and V 2 bases, and 2 bases lay outside the gene matches. This CDR3 contains 15 residues. The CDR3 sequence: CASSYGTSGRYEQYF. The CDR3 bases are TGTGCCAGCAGTTACGGGACTAGCGGGCGCTACGAGCAGTACTTC.

The rearrangement uses TRBV11-2 and TRBJ1-5; TRBD1 agrees at 9 bases. From germline, CDR1 is SGHAT and CDR2 FQNNGV. The CDR3 is made up of 17 amino acids. V was pared by 6 bases and J by 3 bases, with 12 bases of the junction left unmatched. The chain's CDR3 is CASSPVGQGKANQPQHF. CDR3 coding DNA: TGTGCCAGCAGTCCAGTCGGACAGGGGAAGGCCAATCAGCCCCAGCATTTT.

This clonotype occurred a few times. The chain couples TRBV6-2 or TRBV6-3 to TRBJ2-7; TRBD1 matches at 11 bases. Germline V gene data show CDR1 as MNHEY and CDR2 as SVGEGT. J gave up 6 bases and V 6 bases, and 7 bases lay outside the gene matches. This CDR3 has 14 amino acids. The CDR3 region has the DNA TGTGCCAGCAGCAGGACAGGGGGCGGCTTCGAGCAGTACTTC. This gives the protein CASSRTGGGFEQYF.